The clone carrying this TCR beta chain was counted many times. Its antigen is unknown. The CDR3 contains 15 residues. CDR1 SEHNR and CDR2 FQNEAQ come from the germline V gene (reference sequence). The V end was cut by 5 bases, the J end by 2 bases, with 15 bases between. This sample is drawn from a study of neurological immune-mediated disorders. Study results and limitations: Healthy controls had more TCR clonal expansion than multiple sclerosis, which showed the least, whereas HTLV-1-associated myelopathy showed the most.

5'RACE with 10-nucleotide random UMIs produced the cDNA. Sequencing runs each generated in excess of 160 million TCR-beta sequences derived from 15-18 subjects. From the 5' RACE reads, TCRdb called clonotypes with MiXCR, one entry per CDR3 protein. The sample lists under 70,000 distinct CDR3 sequences; 3.2% were seen once. The sample comprised PBMCs. This chain joins TRBV7-9 and TRBJ1-2; maybe TRBD1 (6 bases). This TCR was recovered from a woman between 45 and 65 years old with multiple sclerosis. The CDR3 region has the DNA TGTGCCAGCAGCCCTGGACAGAGTACGAACTATGGCTACACCTTC. Translation gives CASSPGQSTNYGYTF.